This TCR beta chain is from a study of type 1 regulatory T cells. Study-wide background: An in vitro protocol generated T-allo10, a Tr1-enriched, alloantigen-specific CD4 T cell product. General study results and limits: Compared with non-Tr1 cells, Tr1 cells showed a narrower TCR repertoire.

TCRdb reprocessed the reads via MiXCR and lists one record per CDR3 protein. The sample contains about 60,000 distinct CDR3 sequences, around 62% of which appear only once. Concerning this clonotype: The antigen is not known.

The CDR3 consists of 14 residues. Trimming shortened V by 6 bases and J by 6 bases, and 18 bases separated the two germline ends. Germline V gene sequence: CDR1 SQVTM, CDR2 ANQGSEA. The receptor was isolated from a human donor in good health. J is TRBJ2-4 and V is TRBV29-1; tentative D call: TRBD1 (5 bases). Sequencing was performed on cultured non-Tr1 T cells, either the whole culture or a sorted T cell fraction (not recorded which). The CDR3 coding sequence is TGCAGCGTCACAAATTACCAGACAGCAAACATTCAGTACTTC. Amino acid sequence: CSVTNYQTANIQYF.